This T cell receptor (beta chain) derives from a study of cytomegalovirus exposure and HLA in healthy donors. Background on the study: Prior work identified around 120 million unique TCR beta sequences in approximately 180 million T cells.

V was clipped by 2 bases and J by 4 bases, with 6 bases between them. Germline V lookup: CDR1 MNHEY, CDR2 SMNVEV (reference sequence). CDR3 length equals 13 residues. Study-level results: There were some public TCRs occurring in many donors, but most TCR sequences were rare. Later analysis associated a missense DCLRE1C variant with TCR beta V- and J-gene trimming.

As regards this clone: Its target is not known.

PCR amplification relied on 60 Vbeta primers (plus 13 Jbeta primers). Produced via immunoSEQ multiplex PCR; TCRdb's table is partial and in-frame only. The sample has about 170,000 clones, about three quarters seen once. This clonotype was sampled from a woman aged 45 to 65 in good health and CMV-seropositive. Sequencing was performed on PBMCs. This chain joins TRBV27 and TRBJ1-5; no reliable D call. This CDR3 reads CASSLGRNQPQHF. The CDR3 DNA reads as TGTGCCAGCAGTTTAGGGAGAAATCAGCCCCAGCATTTT.